This TCR beta chain was sequenced for a study of OX40 agonist ivuxolimab in advanced cancers. Study-level information: Those treated in dose escalation had hepatocellular carcinoma, melanoma, renal cell cancer or head and neck cancer. A history of anti-PD-1, anti-PD-L1 or anti-CTLA-4 therapy was acceptable, and roughly 40% had some.

Researchers took blood at baseline, on cycle 4 day 1, and on cycle 7 day 1. Using immunoSEQ multiplex PCR, the repertoire was profiled, and TCRdb retains in-frame clones only, with some absent. This table has about 61,000 clones, approximately 86% appearing once. CDR3 length: 11 amino acids. Germline CDR1 reads KGHSH; CDR2 reads LQKENI. Trimming left V 2 bases short and J 12 bases short, with 8 bases between. This clonotype was sampled from an adult with an advanced solid tumor such as melanoma, head and neck, liver or kidney cancer. The chain couples TRBV18 to TRBJ2-1; D unresolved. The specimen was CD4+ or CD8+ T cells sorted from blood, collected in a trial of the OX40 agonist ivuxolimab. The CDR3 coding sequence is TGTGCCAGCTCACCAGAAGTCGGGCAGTTCTTC. Its translation: CASSPEVGQFF.